This TCR beta chain was obtained from a study of blood T cell repertoires in COVID-19. In the study overall: From the United States, Italy and Spain came samples of acute and convalescent COVID-19. T cells, B-cell-depleted T cells, or PBMCs provided the cDNA or gDNA that served as material.

The CDR3 extends over 13 amino acids. Per the germline V gene, CDR1 is LGHDT and CDR2 is YNNKEL (reference sequence). V was clipped by 3 bases and J by 5 bases; unmatched bases: 2. Original processing methods: Cell counts per sample came from amplifying reference gene primers. Sequencing used immunoSEQ multiplex PCR; TCRdb keeps in-frame clones, though not all of them. D and trimming were read from the DNA, whereas the V and J calls and clone size are those reported in that table. The sample consists of some 150,000 clones, about 90% of them appearing once. This sequence joins TRBV3-1 (or the pseudogene TRBV3-2) and TRBJ2-5; 8 nucleotides match TRBD1. This clonotype was sampled from a man aged 50 or older who had recovered from COVID-19. Sequencing was done on a sample of peripheral blood. Here the CDR3 DNA reads TGTGCCAGCAGCCACAACAGGGGGGAGACCCAGTACTTC. Its translation: CASSHNRGETQYF.